The rows below give T cell receptor beta chains drawn from one sample of a study of regulatory T cells in long-lasting Graves disease. Using its own MiXCR run on the multiplex PCR reads, TCRdb lists one record per CDR3 protein. Of hundreds of thousands of distinct CDR3 sequences listed, about 16% are singletons. This sample also appeared in a second study, on T cells in Graves' hyperthyroidism and ophthalmopathy.

Source: peripheral blood mononuclear cells (PBMCs), taken at new diagnosis, from a patient treated with antithyroid drugs. These receptors all come from a woman aged 35-60 years with Graves disease. The CDR3 runs from the conserved cysteine through the conserved F or W. A D gene is named only where the DNA matches it firmly. Clone size is not always given. Where it is, it says once, few, many or a class for expanded clones.

clone size | J gene | V gene | D gene | CDR3 length | CDR3 DNA | CDR3 protein
many | TRBJ2-1 | TRBV18 | TRBD1 | 14 | TGTGCCAGCTCACCCTCGACAGGGAACAATGAGCAGTTCTTC | CASSPSTGNNEQFF
few | TRBJ2-7 | TRBV18 | NA | 15 | TGTGCCAGCTCACCCGGGTTTAAAAGCTCCTACGAGCAGTACTTC | CASSPGFKSSYEQYF
NA | TRBJ1-6 | TRBV20-1 | NA | 14 | TGCAGTGCCCCTGAAAACTCCTATAATTCACCCCTCCACTTT | CSAPENSYNSPLHF
many | TRBJ1-2 | TRBV7-9 | NA | 11 | TGTGCCAGCAGCGGGGCAGGAAGCTACACCTTC | CASSGAGSYTF
NA | TRBJ2-5 | TRBV10-3 | NA | 14 | TGTGCCATCAGTGAGGGGGCGGTGCGGGAGACCCAGTACTTC | CAISEGAVRETQYF
many | TRBJ1-1 | TRBV12-3/TRBV12-4 | NA | 12 | TGTGCCAGCAGTTTTAAGGGCACTGAAGCTTTCTTT | CASSFKGTEAFF
NA | TRBJ2-5 | TRBV13 | NA | 14 | TGTGCCAGCAGCTCCAACACGGGTCAAGAGACCCAGTACTTC | CASSSNTGQETQYF
NA | TRBJ1-5 | TRBV20-1 | NA | 13 | TGCAGTGCTAGAGTGGATAGCAATCAGCCCCAGCATTTT | CSARVDSNQPQHF
many | TRBJ2-3 | TRBV6-1 | NA | 14 | TGTGCCAGCAGTGAACTGAGGGGCGCAGATACGCAGTATTTT | CASSELRGADTQYF
few | TRBJ2-2 | TRBV5-1 | NA | 13 | TGCGCCAGCAGCTTGACAGGGCTCGGGGAGCTGTTTTTT | CASSLTGLGELFF
few | TRBJ1-3 | TRBV19 | NA | 15 | TGTGCCAGTAGTATGATGCGGGGGTCTGGAAACACCATATATTTT | CASSMMRGSGNTIYF
many | TRBJ2-1 | TRBV2 | NA | 14 | TGTGCCAGCAGTGAATTGTGGGGTGGCAATGAGCAGTTCTTC | CASSELWGGNEQFF
few | TRBJ2-7 | TRBV19 | NA | 14 | TGTGCCAGTAGTGACCAGGGGAGGTCCTACGAGCAGTACTTC | CASSDQGRSYEQYF
NA | TRBJ1-2 | TRBV3-1 | TRBD1 | 15 | TGTGCCAGCAGCCAACAGGGGGCGACCAACTATGGCTGCACCTTC | CASSQQGATNYGCTF
NA | TRBJ2-1 | TRBV7-9 | TRBD2 | 14 | TGTGCCAGCAGCTTATTACTAGCGGACAATGAGCAGTTCTTC | CASSLLLADNEQFF
many | TRBJ2-1 | TRBV12-3/TRBV12-4 | NA | 14 | TGTGCCAGCAGTTTAGACCTATCCTACAATGAGCAGTTCTTC | CASSLDLSYNEQFF
NA | TRBJ2-1 | TRBV6-5 | NA | 14 | TGTGCCAGCAGTTACGGCTTACAGGGTGGTGAGCAGTTCTTC | CASSYGLQGGEQFF
NA | TRBJ1-4 | TRBV6-2/TRBV6-3 | TRBD1 | 15 | TGTGCCAGCAGTTCGCTGGGACAGGGAATGGAAAAACTGTTTTTT | CASSSLGQGMEKLFF
NA | TRBJ2-2 | TRBV20-1 | TRBD2 | 16 | TGCAGTGCTAGGGCCGGGGGTAGCGGGGACACCGGGGAGCTGTTTTTT | CSARAGGSGDTGELFF
few | TRBJ2-7 | TRBV11-1 | NA | 14 | TGTGCCAGCAGCTTCCCCGGTGACACCTACGAGCAGTACTTC | CASSFPGDTYEQYF